The rows below give T cell receptor beta chains drawn from one sample of a study of blood T cell repertoires in COVID-19. Sequenced by immunoSEQ multiplex PCR; TCRdb stores in-frame clones only, minus some. Of about 48,000 clones detected, around four fifths appear once; the ten largest clones hold roughly 7.7%. Sequenced material: peripheral blood. Receptor source: a man aged 35-49 years with acute or convalescent COVID-19. Both conserved end residues are part of each CDR3. The D gene is left open where the match is weak. Clone size is shown for a subset of rows, as once, few, many or a class of expanded clone.

len,v_gene,d_gene,abundance,j_gene,CDR3aa,CDR3nt
12,TRBV2,TRBD1,.,TRBJ1-2,CASSDQDRGRTF,TGTGCCAGCAGTGATCAGGACAGGGGGAGGACCTTC
15,TRBV5-1,.,.,TRBJ2-2,CASSPGTTYTGELFF,TGCGCCAGCAGCCCCGGGACAACTTACACCGGGGAGCTGTTTTTT
15,TRBV5-1,TRBD1,once,TRBJ1-2,CASSPGTGGGYGYTF,TGCGCCAGCAGCCCCGGGACAGGGGGAGGCTATGGCTACACCTTC
16,TRBV7-6,.,.,TRBJ2-2,CASSLVAGRNTGELFF,TGTGCCAGCAGCTTAGTAGCCGGGAGGAACACCGGGGAGCTGTTTTTT
18,TRBV9,TRBD2,once,TRBJ2-1,CASSVVPSGGAREGEQFF,TGTGCCAGCAGCGTAGTACCTAGCGGGGGGGCTAGAGAGGGTGAGCAGTTCTTC
18,TRBV27,TRBD1,.,TRBJ1-6,CASSLGQGFNYGNSPLHF,TGTGCCAGCAGTTTAGGACAGGGTTTTAATTATGGGAATTCACCCCTCCACTTT
14,TRBV30,TRBD1,.,TRBJ2-5,CAWVRGGFQETQYF,TGTGCCTGGGTTCGAGGGGGCTTCCAAGAGACCCAGTACTTC
11,TRBV20-1,.,once,TRBJ2-7,CSAGGPLEQYF,TGCAGTGCGGGGGGGCCGCTCGAGCAGTACTTC
14,TRBV29-1,.,once,TRBJ1-2,CSVGTLRERGGYTF,TGCAGCGTGGGGACACTCAGAGAACGCGGTGGCTACACCTTC
13,TRBV6-5,.,.,TRBJ2-7,CASSYSDSYEQYF,TGTGCCAGCAGTTACTCGGACAGCTACGAGCAGTACTTC
13,TRBV24-1,.,.,TRBJ2-7,CAIASDSSYEQYF,TGTGCCATCGCTAGTGACAGTTCCTACGAGCAGTACTTC
19,TRBV7-2,TRBD2,.,TRBJ2-3,CASSLGGGGRRRGADTQYF,TGTGCCAGCAGCTTAGGGGGCGGGGGGCGGCGCCGTGGGGCAGATACGCAGTATTTT
13,TRBV29-1,.,.,TRBJ2-1,CSVDRDTDNEQFF,TGCAGCGTAGACCGGGACACTGACAATGAGCAGTTCTTC